This T cell receptor beta chain is from a study of CD8 T cells in ankylosing spondylitis. Study-level results: Roughly eight highly homologous variants formed a TCR beta motif that appeared characteristic of ankylosing spondylitis blood.

This CDR3 contains 14 residues. The germline V gene has CDR1 LNHNV and CDR2 YYDKDF (reference sequence). V gave up 0 bases and J gave up 5 bases, with 8 bases separating them. Notes on this clonotype: Its antigen remains unidentified.

Quantitative barcoded 5'-RACE was used to prepare TCR beta libraries. TCRdb recomputed calls from the 5' RACE reads with MiXCR, one row per CDR3 protein. The table has 150,000 to 200,000 distinct CDR3 sequences, around 13% seen once. The TCR sequence derives from a female donor with ankylosing spondylitis or in good health (not recorded which). Source material: blood, either unsorted or a sorted T cell fraction (not recorded which). The rearrangement joins TRBV15 to TRBJ1-5; D not resolved. CDR3 region: CATSRDGQDQPQHF. The CDR3 DNA reads as TGTGCCACCAGCAGAGATGGGCAGGATCAGCCCCAGCATTTT.